The 24 T cell receptor beta chains below all came from one sample that was sequenced in a study of T cell repertoires in cytomegalovirus infection. Via MiXCR, TCRdb re-called the reads, giving one row per CDR3 protein. Seen here are some 180,000 distinct CDR3 sequences, about a tenth observed once, and the top ten hold roughly 5.1%. The sample taken for sequencing was PBMCs. The origin of the receptors is a human donor in good health (CMV status not recorded). Some clones in this sample may be carry-over from other donors' samples.

This clonotype was picked up a small number of times. This chain links TRBV6-2 or TRBV6-3 with TRBJ1-2; D gene unclear. V was pared by 4 bases and J by 4 bases, with 10 bases between. Germline V gene data show CDR1 as MNHEY and CDR2 as SVGEGT. The CDR3 runs 13 residues. CDR3 sequence (DNA): TGTGCCAGCAGTTTACCGGGCGGCTATGGCTACACCTTC. It encodes CASSLPGGYGYTF.

The table lists this clonotype with many counts. The chain uses TRBV6-2 or TRBV6-3 and TRBJ2-3; no firm D call. The CDR3 contains 13 residues. CDR1 and CDR2 (germline): MNHEY, SVGEGT. Trimming removed 2 bases from V and 2 bases from J, with 5 bases in between. The CDR3 sequence: CASSYQPTDTQYF. The CDR3 DNA sequence: TGTGCCAGCAGTTACCAACCCACAGATACGCAGTATTTT.

This clonotype was counted between two and nine times. The chain combines TRBV19 with TRBJ1-5; D remains ambiguous. CDR1 is LNHDA and CDR2 is SQIVND in the germline V gene (reference sequence). V lost 2 bases and J 5 bases, leaving 10 bases between the germline ends. The CDR3 length is 14 residues. The CDR3 DNA follows: TGTGCCAGTAGTATATCCCCAGGATATCAGCCCCAGCATTTT. It yields the protein CASSISPGYQPQHF.

Ten or more counts support this clonotype. The chain combines TRBV7-2 with TRBJ1-3; weak D call: TRBD1 (6 bases). The CDR3 runs to 15 residues. The germline V gene has CDR1 SGHTA and CDR2 FQGNSA. Trimming shortened V by 5 bases and J by 4 bases, and 15 bases separated the two germline ends. CDR3 sequence (DNA): TGTGCCAGCAGCCAAACAGGGACACCAGGAAACACCATATATTTT. It encodes CASSQTGTPGNTIYF.

This sequence joins TRBV5-5 and TRBJ1-4, with D unresolved. Deletions cut 3 bases from V and 5 bases from J, with 8 bases between. This CDR3 is 13 amino acids long. CDR1 SGHKS and CDR2 YYEKEE come from the germline V gene (reference sequence). The CDR3 DNA reads as TGTGCCAGCAGCTACGGTTTAAATGAAAAACTGTTTTTT. It translates to CASSYGLNEKLFF.

This clonotype showed up just a few times. One end of the junction does not line up with germline, which may come from a read error. This chain joins TRBV7-2 and TRBJ1-2, with 10 bases aligning to TRBD1. Per germline, CDR1 SGHTA and CDR2 FQGNSA. The CDR3 contains 10 residues. The CDR3 is CASSFGQGGF. In DNA form, the CDR3 reads TGTGCCAGCAGCTTCGGACAGGGGGGCTTC.

This clonotype was counted many times. The chain has TRBV7-2 and TRBJ2-5, with D possibly matching TRBD1 (6 bases). The CDR3 runs to 15 residues. V was trimmed by 3 bases and J by 2 bases, leaving 13 bases between them. The V gene's germline CDR1 is SGHTA and CDR2 FQGNSA. The CDR3 spells CASSFRTEDQETQYF. The CDR3 DNA follows: TGTGCCAGCAGCTTTAGGACAGAGGATCAAGAGACCCAGTACTTC.

V usage is TRBV10-3 and J usage is TRBJ1-5, with D possibly being TRBD1 (5 bases). The V end was cut by 3 bases, the J end by 7 bases, with 10 bases between. The CDR3 runs to 13 residues. The germline CDR1 and CDR2 sequences are ENHRY and SYGVKD. The CDR3 bases are TGTGCCATCAGTGAATGGGGGGGACAGCCCCAGCATTTT. It codes for CAISEWGGQPQHF.

CDR3 bases: TGTGCCAGCAGCCTCTCGATAGATACGCAGTATTTT. Amino acids: CASSLSIDTQYF. This chain joins TRBV7-8 and TRBJ2-3; D is uncertain. Trimming removed 5 bases from V and 5 bases from J, with 8 bases in between. CDR1 is SGHVS and CDR2 is FQNEAQ in the germline V gene. CDR3 size: 12 residues.

This clonotype was seen ten or more times. The rearrangement links TRBV20-1 to TRBJ2-6, with 9 bases lining up with TRBD2. CDR3 size: 18 residues. Unmatched junction bases numbered 9, after V lost 3 bases and J lost 0 bases. Germline CDR1 and CDR2: DFQATT and SNEGSKA (reference sequence). CDR3 in amino acids: CSARALAGPNSGANVLTF. Here the CDR3 DNA reads TGCAGTGCTAGGGCCCTAGCGGGGCCAAACTCTGGGGCCAACGTCCTGACTTTC.

This clonotype was counted only a few times. The chain has TRBV13 and TRBJ2-3, with a tentative D call TRBD2 (7 bases). The CDR3 runs to 14 residues. Germline values: CDR1 PRHDT, CDR2 FYEKMQ (reference sequence). The V gene lost 5 bases and the J gene lost 9 bases, with 18 bases spanning the gap. This CDR3 is CASSPPAGADTQYF. The CDR3 region has the DNA TGTGCCAGCAGCCCCCCGGCGGGGGCCGACACGCAGTATTTT. The whole variable domain, remainder taken from reference TRBV13 and TRBJ2-3, is AAGVIQSPRHLIKEKRETATLKCYPIPRHDTVYWYQQGPGQDPQFLISFYEKMQSDKGSIPDRFSAQQFSDYHSELNMSSLELGDSALYFCASSPPAGADTQYFGPGTRLTVL.

This clonotype has at least ten counts. The rearrangement links TRBV12-3 or TRBV12-4 to TRBJ2-6, with D uncertain. The CDR3 loop spans 19 amino acids. V lost 0 bases and J 0 bases, leaving 15 bases between the germline ends. The CDR3: CASSLAGAAPSSGANVLTF. CDR3 DNA: TGTGCCAGCAGTTTAGCTGGTGCAGCCCCAAGCTCTGGGGCCAACGTCCTGACTTTC.

This clonotype was counted at least ten times. The genes are TRBV19 and TRBJ1-5; 9 bases map to TRBD1. V was pared by 3 bases and J by 5 bases, with 8 bases of the junction left unmatched. The CDR3 has 16 amino acids. CDR1 and CDR2 (germline): LNHDA, SQIVND (reference sequence). CDR3 coding DNA: TGTGCCAGTAGTATCCTCGGGACAGGGATGGATCAGCCCCAGCATTTT. Amino acids: CASSILGTGMDQPQHF.

In this sample, this clonotype turned up a few times. J is TRBJ2-3 and V is TRBV20-1; 7 nucleotides match TRBD2. The CDR3 runs 16 residues. Trimming removed 0 bases from V and 3 bases from J; junction bases left unmatched: 9. The V gene's germline CDR1 is DFQATT and CDR2 SNEGSKA (reference sequence). This CDR3 reads CSARDPLASGTDTQYF. As DNA, the CDR3 is TGCAGTGCTAGAGATCCACTAGCGTCAGGGACAGATACGCAGTATTTT.

The V gene is TRBV27, the J gene TRBJ1-2; D is possibly TRBD1 (6 bases). The CDR3 is 13 amino acids. Between the trimmed V and J ends, which lost 2 bases and 6 bases, there was a span of 10 bases. The germline CDR1 and CDR2 sequences are MNHEY and SMNVEV (reference sequence). The CDR3: CASSLKAGDGYTF. The CDR3, as DNA: TGTGCCAGCAGTTTAAAGGCAGGGGATGGCTACACCTTC.

This clonotype was recorded a few times. The rearrangement joins TRBV28 to TRBJ2-1; TRBD1 agrees at 9 bases. The trim removed 3 bases at V and 7 bases at J, leaving 10 bases unmatched. The CDR3 has 16 amino acids. Germline CDR1 is MDHEN and CDR2 is SYDVKM. CDR3 residues: CASSLTPGQGRNEQFF. The CDR3 DNA is TGTGCCAGCAGTTTGACACCGGGACAGGGACGTAATGAGCAGTTCTTC.

This clonotype was observed at least ten times. The J gene is TRBJ1-2, the V gene TRBV28, with no clear D. CDR3 length: 14 residues. Trimming took 5 bases from V and 7 from J, leaving 17 bases between them. Germline V gene sequence: CDR1 MDHEN, CDR2 SYDVKM. The CDR3 DNA is TGTGCCAGCAGTGGGTTTGGGGAAGCGGTTGGCTACACCTTC. This gives the protein CASSGFGEAVGYTF.

This clonotype occurred a few times. This rearrangement joins TRBV19 to TRBJ1-2, with 8 bases identical to TRBD1. The CDR3 covers 17 residues. Trimming at V came to 5 bases and at J to 4 bases, leaving 15 bases not matched to a gene. CDR1 and CDR2 (germline): LNHDA, SQIVND (reference sequence). CDR3 loop: CASSPLGGTGRPYGYTF. For the CDR3, the DNA is TGTGCCAGTAGTCCTCTTGGGGGGACAGGCCGTCCCTATGGCTACACCTTC.

This clonotype was seen ten or more times. This sequence joins TRBV28 and TRBJ2-1; 8 nucleotides match TRBD1. CDR1 MDHEN and CDR2 SYDVKM come from the germline V gene. The CDR3 loop spans 14 amino acids. The J segment lost 8 bases and the V segment lost 5 bases, leaving 8 bases of the junction unmatched. CDR3: CASSGRQGFDEQFF. The CDR3 DNA reads TGTGCCAGCAGTGGCAGACAGGGGTTCGATGAGCAGTTCTTC.

As regards this clonotype: This is likely a read error, given that the CDR3 carries no conserved phenylalanine or tryptophan at its end. The chain carries TRBV28 and TRBJ2-4; D remains ambiguous. The ends were cut back, 7 bases at V and 1 base at J, with 2 bases in the middle. This CDR3 region has 11 residues. CDR1 is MDHEN, CDR2 SYDVKM, per germline. In nucleotides, the CDR3 is TGTGCCAGCATCGCCAAAAACATTCAGTACTAC. This gives the protein CASIAKNIQYY.

This clonotype has only a few counts. This chain joins TRBV19 and TRBJ1-6; TRBD1 agrees at 9 bases. V gave up 10 bases and J gave up 6 bases; unmatched junction bases: 4. Per germline, CDR1 LNHDA and CDR2 SQIVND (reference sequence). The CDR3 runs 13 residues. Here the CDR3 reads CATGQGPNSPLHF. CDR3 DNA sequence: TGTGCCACGGGACAGGGCCCTAATTCACCCCTCCACTTT.

This clonotype has at least ten counts. The chain employs TRBV28 and TRBJ1-4; 12 bases map to TRBD1. Germline trimming cut 6 bases from V and 7 bases from J; bases unmatched to any gene: 15. The CDR3 loop spans 18 amino acids. Germline V gene data show CDR1 as MDHEN and CDR2 as SYDVKM. The CDR3 sequence is CASSVRGTGGFLAEKLFF. The CDR3 region has the DNA TGTGCCAGCAGCGTCCGAGGGACAGGGGGCTTTTTGGCTGAAAAACTGTTTTTT.

This clonotype turned up a few times. The chain joins TRBV12-3 or TRBV12-4 to TRBJ1-3; tentatively, D is TRBD1 (6 bases). Trimming left V 8 bases short and J 1 base short, with 15 bases between. This CDR3 has 15 residues. CDR3 nucleotides: TGTGCCAGCGTGGGGAGGGACAAATCTGGAAACACCATATATTTT. Protein: CASVGRDKSGNTIYF.

Many counts were recorded for this clonotype. The rearrangement uses TRBV7-2 and TRBJ1-4, with 7 bases that match TRBD1. The CDR3 covers 17 residues. V trimming: 0 bases; J trimming: 8 bases; junction bases outside the gene matches: 12. Germline V gene lookup returns CDR1 SGHTA and CDR2 FQGNSA. CDR3 sequence: CASSLAKVDRASEKLFF. In DNA, the CDR3 is TGTGCCAGCAGCTTAGCCAAAGTCGACAGGGCCAGCGAAAAACTGTTTTTT.